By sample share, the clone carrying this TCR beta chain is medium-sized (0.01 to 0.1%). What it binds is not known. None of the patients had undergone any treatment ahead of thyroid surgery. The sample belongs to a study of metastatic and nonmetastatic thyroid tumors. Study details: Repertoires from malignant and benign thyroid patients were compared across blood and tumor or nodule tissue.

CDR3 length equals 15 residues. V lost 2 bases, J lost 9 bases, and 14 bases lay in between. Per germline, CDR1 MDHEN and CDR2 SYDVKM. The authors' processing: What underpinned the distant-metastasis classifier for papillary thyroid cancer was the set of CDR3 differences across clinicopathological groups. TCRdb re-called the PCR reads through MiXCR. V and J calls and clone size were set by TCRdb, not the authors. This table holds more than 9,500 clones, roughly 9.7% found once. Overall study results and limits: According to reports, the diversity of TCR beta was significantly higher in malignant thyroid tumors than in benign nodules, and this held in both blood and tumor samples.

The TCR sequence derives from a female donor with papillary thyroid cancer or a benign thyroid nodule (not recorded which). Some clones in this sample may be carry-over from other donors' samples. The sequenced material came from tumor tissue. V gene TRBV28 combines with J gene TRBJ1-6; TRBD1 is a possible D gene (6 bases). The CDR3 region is CASSLPPGAGSPLHF. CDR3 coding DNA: TGTGCCAGCAGTTTACCCCCGGGGGCTGGTTCACCCCTCCACTTT.